The sequence of this TCR beta chain was determined in a study of brain T cells in children with intractable seizures. The CDR3 has 15 amino acids. Germline values: CDR1 MNHEY, CDR2 SMNVEV (reference sequence). V shed 8 bases, J shed 7 bases, and the junction held 16 bases outside the gene matches. Profiling relied on immunoSEQ multiplex PCR, and the TCRdb table lists in-frame clones only, not all of them. The sample includes 110,000 or so clones, 90% to 95% of them seen just once. This sequence joins TRBV27 and TRBJ1-2; 7 bases agree with TRBD1. The source is a boy less than two years old with hemimegalencephaly and intractable seizures. The material was peripheral blood, obtained at surgery. Here the CDR3 DNA reads TGTGCCAGCGGGAGGGGCCACAGGGGCGAAAGTGGCTACACCTTC. Protein product: CASGRGHRGESGYTF.